The clone carrying this T cell receptor (beta chain) was detected only once. What it binds is unknown. These data originate in a study of OX40 agonist ivuxolimab in advanced cancers. Study summary: At just under 85% male, the cohort had a mean age of 60 years, ranging from about 23 to 79. One patient with hepatocellular carcinoma and two with cutaneous melanoma, three in all, had partial responses. Study findings and constraints: The antigens recognized by the expanded peripheral T cells, that is their antigen specificity, were not determined. Compared with CD4+, CD8+ T cells on average had more expanded clones.

This table comes from immunoSEQ multiplex PCR, and its TCRdb copy is limited to in-frame clones, with some not included. The sample records 90,000 to 100,000 clones, roughly 90% being singletons. Germline V lookup: CDR1 MGHRA, CDR2 YSYEKL. There are 13 residues in the CDR3. Trimming pared 0 bases from V and 7 bases from J, leaving 9 bases between. This sequence originates from an adult with an advanced solid tumor such as melanoma, head and neck, liver or kidney cancer. The chain couples TRBV4-1 to TRBJ1-1, with D possibly matching TRBD1 (6 bases). This specimen was CD4+ or CD8+ T cells sorted from blood, taken in a trial of the OX40 agonist ivuxolimab. In nucleotides, the CDR3 is TGCGCCAGCAGCCAAGAATCAGGGGATGAAGCTTTCTTT. It encodes CASSQESGDEAFF.